This T cell receptor beta chain was recorded in a study of blood T cell repertoires in COVID-19. Some clones are missing from TCRdb's copy, which holds only in-frame ones; the method was immunoSEQ multiplex PCR. In the table there are under 200,000 clones, more than 75% of which are singletons. The CDR3 extends over 15 amino acids. Trimming removed 3 bases from V and 0 bases from J, with 11 bases in between. CDR1 and CDR2 (germline): SGHTA, FQGNSA. The V and J genes are TRBV7-2 and TRBJ1-2; D unclear. What was sequenced was PBMCs or T cells enriched from blood (not recorded which). The clonotype was recovered from a woman between 45 and 60 years old who had recovered from COVID-19. The CDR3 DNA is TGTGCCAGCAGCTTCGGGGTTCTAGCTAACTATGGCTACACCTTC. Encoded protein: CASSFGVLANYGYTF.